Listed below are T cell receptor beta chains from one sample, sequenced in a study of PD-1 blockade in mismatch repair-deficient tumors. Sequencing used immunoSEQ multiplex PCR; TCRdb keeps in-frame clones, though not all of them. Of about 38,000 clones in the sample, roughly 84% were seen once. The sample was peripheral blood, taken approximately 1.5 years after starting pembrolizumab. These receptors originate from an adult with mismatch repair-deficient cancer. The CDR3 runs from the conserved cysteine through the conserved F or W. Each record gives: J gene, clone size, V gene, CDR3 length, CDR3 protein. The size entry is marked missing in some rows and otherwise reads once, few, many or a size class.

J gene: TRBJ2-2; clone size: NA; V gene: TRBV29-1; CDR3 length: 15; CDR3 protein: CSGLSGRPNTGELFF
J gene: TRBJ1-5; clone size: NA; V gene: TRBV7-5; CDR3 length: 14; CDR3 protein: CASSDRDAESPQHF
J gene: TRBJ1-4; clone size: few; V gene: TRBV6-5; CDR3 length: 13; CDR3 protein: CASRTGVGEKLFF
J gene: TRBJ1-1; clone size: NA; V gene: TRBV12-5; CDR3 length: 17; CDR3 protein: CASGLVLGGRGDTEAFF
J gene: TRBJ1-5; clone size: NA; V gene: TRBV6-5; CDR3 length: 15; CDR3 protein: CASTSRWGLNQPQHF
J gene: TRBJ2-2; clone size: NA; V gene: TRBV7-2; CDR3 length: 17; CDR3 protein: CASSLGRQGAVGGELFF
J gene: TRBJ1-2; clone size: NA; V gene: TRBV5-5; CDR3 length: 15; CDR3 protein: CASSLVTGGAYGYTF
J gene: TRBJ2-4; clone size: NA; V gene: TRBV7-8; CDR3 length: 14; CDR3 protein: CASSLLAGMGIQYF
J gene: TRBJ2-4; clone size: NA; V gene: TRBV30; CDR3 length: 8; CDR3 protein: CAWSEGPF
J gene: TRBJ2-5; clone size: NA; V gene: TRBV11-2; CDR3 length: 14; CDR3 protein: CASSLLTAGETQYF
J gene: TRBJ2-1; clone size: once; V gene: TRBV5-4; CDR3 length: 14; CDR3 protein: CASSLEVSVDEQFF
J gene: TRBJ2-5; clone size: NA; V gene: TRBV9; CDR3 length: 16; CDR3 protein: CASSVNRDGRKETQYF
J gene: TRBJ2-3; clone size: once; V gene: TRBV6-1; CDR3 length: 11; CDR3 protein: CASSFGDTQYF
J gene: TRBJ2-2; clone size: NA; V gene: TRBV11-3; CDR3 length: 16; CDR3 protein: CASSLDQGGVTGELFF